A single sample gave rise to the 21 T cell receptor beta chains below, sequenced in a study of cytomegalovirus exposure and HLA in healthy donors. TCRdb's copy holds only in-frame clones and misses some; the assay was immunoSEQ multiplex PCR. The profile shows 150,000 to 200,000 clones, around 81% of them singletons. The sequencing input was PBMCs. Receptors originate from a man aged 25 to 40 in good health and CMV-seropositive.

In DNA form, the CDR3 reads TGTGCCTGGAGTGTACCGGGGTCGGTCACTGAAGCTTTCTTT. Residues: CAWSVPGSVTEAFF. The rearrangement uses TRBV30 and TRBJ1-1; unclear D gene. The germline V and J ends were trimmed by 0 bases and 4 bases, with 12 bases remaining between them. This CDR3 is 14 amino acids long. Germline V gene sequence: CDR1 GTSNPN, CDR2 SVGIG (reference sequence).

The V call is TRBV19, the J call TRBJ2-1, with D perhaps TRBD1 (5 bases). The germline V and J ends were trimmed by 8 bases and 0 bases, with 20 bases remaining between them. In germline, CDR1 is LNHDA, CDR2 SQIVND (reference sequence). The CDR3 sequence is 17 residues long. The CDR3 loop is CASAEHQGFNSYNEQFF. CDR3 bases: TGTGCCAGTGCAGAGCACCAGGGATTCAACTCCTACAATGAGCAGTTCTTC.

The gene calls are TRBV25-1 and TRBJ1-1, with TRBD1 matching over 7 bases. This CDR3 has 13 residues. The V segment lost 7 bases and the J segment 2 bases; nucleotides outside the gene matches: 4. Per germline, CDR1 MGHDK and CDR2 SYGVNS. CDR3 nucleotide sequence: TGTGCCAGCAACCGAGGGGGCAACACTGAAGCTTTCTTT. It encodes CASNRGGNTEAFF. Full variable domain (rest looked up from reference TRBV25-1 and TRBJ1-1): EADIYQTPRYLVIGTGKKITLECSQTMGHDKMYWYQQDPGMELHLIHYSYGVNSTEKGDLSSESTVSRIRTEHFPLTLESARPSHTSQYLCASNRGGNTEAFFGQGTRLTVV.

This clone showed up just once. For the CDR3, the DNA is TGTGCCAGCAGCTTAGCCTACGGGGTCTCCTACGAGCAGTACTTC. Its translation is CASSLAYGVSYEQYF. The rearrangement uses TRBV7-9 and TRBJ2-7; D may be TRBD2 (5 bases). Germline CDR1 is SEHNR and CDR2 is FQNEAQ (reference sequence). The length of the CDR3 is 15 residues. V lost 0 bases and J lost 0, with 9 bases in between.

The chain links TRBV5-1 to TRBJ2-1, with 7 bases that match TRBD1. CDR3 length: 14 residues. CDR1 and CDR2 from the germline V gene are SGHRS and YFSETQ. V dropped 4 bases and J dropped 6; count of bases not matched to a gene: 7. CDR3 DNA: TGCGCCAGCAGCCTAGGGGGCATGGGCAATGAGCAGTTCTTC. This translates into CASSLGGMGNEQFF.

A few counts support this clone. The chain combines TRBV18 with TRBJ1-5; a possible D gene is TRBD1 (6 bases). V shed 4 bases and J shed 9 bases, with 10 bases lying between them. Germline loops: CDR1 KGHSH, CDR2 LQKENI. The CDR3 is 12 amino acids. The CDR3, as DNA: TGTGCCAGCTCACTGACAGGTCTGCCCCAGCATTTT. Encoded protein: CASSLTGLPQHF.

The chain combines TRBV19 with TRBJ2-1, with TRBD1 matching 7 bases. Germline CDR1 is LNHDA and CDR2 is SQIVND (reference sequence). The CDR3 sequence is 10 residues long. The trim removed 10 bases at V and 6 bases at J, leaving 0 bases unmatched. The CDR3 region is CATGGNEQFF. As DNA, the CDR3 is TGTGCCACAGGGGGCAATGAGCAGTTCTTC. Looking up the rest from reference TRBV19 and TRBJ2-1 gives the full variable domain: DGGITQSPKYLFRKEGQNVTLSCEQNLNHDAMYWYRQDPGQGLRLIYYSQIVNDFQKGDIAEGYSVSREKKESFPLTVTSAQKNPTAFYLCATGGNEQFFGPGTRLTVL.

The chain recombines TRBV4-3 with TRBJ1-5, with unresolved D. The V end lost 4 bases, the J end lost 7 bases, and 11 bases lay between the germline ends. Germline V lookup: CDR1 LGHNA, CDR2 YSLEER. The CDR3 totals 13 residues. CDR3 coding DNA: TGCGCCAGCAGCCGAGCTAGAGGCCAGCCCCAGCATTTT. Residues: CASSRARGQPQHF.

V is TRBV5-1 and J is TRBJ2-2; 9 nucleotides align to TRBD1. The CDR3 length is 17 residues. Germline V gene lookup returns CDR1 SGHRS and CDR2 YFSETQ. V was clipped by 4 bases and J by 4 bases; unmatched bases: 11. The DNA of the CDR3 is TGCGCCAGCAGCCCTCGGCCGGGACAGGGAAGCACCGGGGAGCTGTTTTTT. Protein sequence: CASSPRPGQGSTGELFF.

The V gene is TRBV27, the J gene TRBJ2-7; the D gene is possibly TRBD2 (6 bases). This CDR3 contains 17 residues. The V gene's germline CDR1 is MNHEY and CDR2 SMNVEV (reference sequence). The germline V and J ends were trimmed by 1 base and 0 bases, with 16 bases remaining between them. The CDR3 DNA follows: TGTGCCAGCAGTTTATTCGGGGGACGACGTAACTCCTACGAGCAGTACTTC. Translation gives CASSLFGGRRNSYEQYF.

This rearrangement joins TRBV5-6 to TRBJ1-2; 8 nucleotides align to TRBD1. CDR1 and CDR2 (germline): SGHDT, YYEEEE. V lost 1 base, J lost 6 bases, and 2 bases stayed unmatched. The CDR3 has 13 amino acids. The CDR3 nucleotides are TGTGCCAGCAGCTTGCAGGGGGCGCATGGCTACACCTTC. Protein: CASSLQGAHGYTF.

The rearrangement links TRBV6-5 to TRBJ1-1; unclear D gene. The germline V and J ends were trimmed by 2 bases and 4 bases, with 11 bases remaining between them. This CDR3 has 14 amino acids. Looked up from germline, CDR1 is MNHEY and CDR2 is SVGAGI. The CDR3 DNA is TGTGCCAGCAGTTACGCCATGGAGGGCACTGAAGCTTTCTTT. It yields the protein CASSYAMEGTEAFF.

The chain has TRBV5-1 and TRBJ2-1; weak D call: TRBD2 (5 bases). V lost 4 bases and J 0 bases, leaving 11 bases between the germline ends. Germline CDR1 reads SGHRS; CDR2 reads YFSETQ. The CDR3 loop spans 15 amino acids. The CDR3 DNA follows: TGCGCCAGCAGCCCGGAGGCGAGCTCCTACAATGAGCAGTTCTTC. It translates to CASSPEASSYNEQFF. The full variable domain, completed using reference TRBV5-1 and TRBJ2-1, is KAGVTQTPRYLIKTRGQQVTLSCSPISGHRSVSWYQQTPGQGLQFLFEYFSETQRNKGNFPGRFSGRQFSNSRSEMNVSTLELGDSALYLCASSPEASSYNEQFFGPGTRLTVL.

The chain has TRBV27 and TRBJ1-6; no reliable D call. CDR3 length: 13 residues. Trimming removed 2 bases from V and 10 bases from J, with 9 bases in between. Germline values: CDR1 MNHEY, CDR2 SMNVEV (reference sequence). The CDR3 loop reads CASSLGEGSPLHF. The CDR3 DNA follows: TGTGCCAGCAGTTTAGGGGAGGGCTCACCCCTCCACTTT.

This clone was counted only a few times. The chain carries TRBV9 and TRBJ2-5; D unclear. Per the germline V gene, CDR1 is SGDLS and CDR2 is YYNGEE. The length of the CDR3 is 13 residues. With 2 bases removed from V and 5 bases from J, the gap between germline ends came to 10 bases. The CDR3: CASSVSPFETQYF. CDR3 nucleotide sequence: TGTGCCAGCAGCGTTTCCCCCTTTGAGACCCAGTACTTC. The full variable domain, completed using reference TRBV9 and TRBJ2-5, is DSGVTQTPKHLITATGQRVTLRCSPRSGDLSVYWYQQSLDQGLQFLIQYYNGEERAKGNILERFSAQQFPDLHSELNLSSLELGDSALYFCASSVSPFETQYFGPGTRLLVL.

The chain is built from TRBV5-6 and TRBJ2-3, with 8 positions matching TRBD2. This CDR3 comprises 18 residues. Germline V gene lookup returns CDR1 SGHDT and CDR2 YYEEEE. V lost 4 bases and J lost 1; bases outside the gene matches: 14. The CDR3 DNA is TGTGCCAGCAGCCGGAGGGGATTAGCCGGGGGGGGCACAGATACGCAGTATTTT. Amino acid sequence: CASSRRGLAGGGTDTQYF. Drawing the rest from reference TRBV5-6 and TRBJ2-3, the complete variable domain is DAGVTQSPTHLIKTRGQQVTLRCSPKSGHDTVSWYQQALGQGPQFIFQYYEEEERQRGNFPDRFSGHQFPNYSSELNVNALLLGDSALYLCASSRRGLAGGGTDTQYFGPGTRLTVL.

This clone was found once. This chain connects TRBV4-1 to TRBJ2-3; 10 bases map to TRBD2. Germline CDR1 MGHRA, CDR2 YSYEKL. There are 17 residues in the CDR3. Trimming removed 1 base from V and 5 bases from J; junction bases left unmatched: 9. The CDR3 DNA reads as TGCGCCAGCAGCCAAGTGCCCTTAGCGGGGGGCCGAGATACGCAGTATTTT. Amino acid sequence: CASSQVPLAGGRDTQYF.

CDR3 in amino acids: CASSPPGVGSPQHF. The DNA of the CDR3 is TGTGCCAGCAGCCCTCCGGGAGTGGGCAGCCCCCAGCATTTT. The gene calls are TRBV7-8 and TRBJ1-5; D is unresolved. The CDR3 extends over 14 amino acids. V lost 5 bases and J lost 10, with 18 bases in between. The germline V gene encodes CDR1 SGHVS and CDR2 FQNEAQ.

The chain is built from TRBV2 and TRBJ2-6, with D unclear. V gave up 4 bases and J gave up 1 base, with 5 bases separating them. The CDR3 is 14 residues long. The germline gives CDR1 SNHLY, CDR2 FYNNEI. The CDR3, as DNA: TGTGCCAGCAGTGTGCGATCTGGGGCCAACGTCCTGACTTTC. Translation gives CASSVRSGANVLTF.

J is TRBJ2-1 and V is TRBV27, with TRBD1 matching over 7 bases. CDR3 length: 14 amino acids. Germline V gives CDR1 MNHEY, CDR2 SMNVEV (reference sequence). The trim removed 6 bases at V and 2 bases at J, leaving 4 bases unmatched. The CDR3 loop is CASRTGVAYNEQFF. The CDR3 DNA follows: TGTGCCAGCAGAACAGGGGTCGCCTACAATGAGCAGTTCTTC.

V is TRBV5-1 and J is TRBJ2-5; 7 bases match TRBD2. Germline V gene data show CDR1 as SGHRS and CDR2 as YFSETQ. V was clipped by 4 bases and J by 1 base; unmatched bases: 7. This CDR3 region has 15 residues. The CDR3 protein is CASSPLAGPQETQYF. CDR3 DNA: TGCGCCAGCAGCCCCTTAGCGGGCCCCCAAGAGACCCAGTACTTC.